This T cell receptor (beta chain) appears in the sequencing data of a study of Ad26.COV2.S vaccination and SARS-CoV-2 variants. Study-level results: Spike-specific CD8+ and CD4+ T cell responses reportedly showed substantial breadth after vaccination.

This clone has just a few counts. What it binds is not known. Stated treatment: some 19 received Ad26.COV2.S at low or high dose, single or two shots; roughly five received placebo; per-sample allocation not given. Following the first vaccine or placebo injection, samples were taken on day 63. The vaccine antigen was prefusion-stabilized Wuhan SARS-CoV-2 spike. Data came from immunoSEQ multiplex PCR; TCRdb stores just in-frame clones and leaves some out. The sample lists around 420,000 clones; approximately 88% were seen once. This receptor was identified in a person between 18 and 65 years old who received the Ad26.COV2.S COVID-19 vaccine or a placebo. The input for sequencing was peripheral blood, taken in a trial of Ad26.COV2.S vaccine versus placebo.

The CDR3 loop reads CASTKDRPYSNQPQHF. For the CDR3, the DNA is TGTGCCAGTACCAAGGACAGGCCATATAGCAATCAGCCCCAGCATTTT. V and J are TRBV19 and TRBJ1-5; TRBD1 matches 7 bases. With V trimmed by 7 bases and J by 0 bases, 9 bases remained unmatched. In germline, CDR1 is LNHDA, CDR2 SQIVND (reference sequence). This CDR3 spans 16 amino acids.